Presented here are 17 T cell receptor beta chains from one specimen sequenced in a study of cytomegalovirus exposure and HLA in healthy donors. Primers: 60 Vbeta forward and 13 Jbeta reverse. Data came from immunoSEQ multiplex PCR; TCRdb stores just in-frame clones and leaves some out. The sample yields under 150,000 clones, about three quarters seen once. What was sequenced was PBMCs. Receptors were obtained from a woman aged 30 to 39 in good health and CMV-seropositive.

V and J are TRBV10-3 and TRBJ1-3; TRBD1 might be the D (6 bases). This CDR3 contains 15 residues. Trimming removed 4 bases at V and 2 bases at J, with 12 bases between. Germline-derived CDR1 and CDR2 are ENHRY and SYGVKD. The CDR3 sequence is CAISGLQGPGNTIYF. In nucleotides, the CDR3 is TGTGCCATCAGTGGCTTACAGGGTCCTGGAAACACCATATATTTT.

In its sample, this clone was seen a few times. V and J are TRBV7-3 and TRBJ2-6; D is undetermined. CDR1 is SGHTA, CDR2 FQGTGA, per germline. This CDR3 contains 15 residues. The V end was cut by 5 bases, the J end by 3 bases, with 11 bases between. The CDR3 protein is CASSRVRGGANVLTF. In DNA form, the CDR3 reads TGTGCCAGCAGCCGAGTCCGCGGTGGGGCCAACGTCCTGACTTTC.

This clone was recorded only once. CDR3 loop: CASSPQGGGNQPQHF. In nucleotides, the CDR3 is TGCGCCAGCAGCCCACAGGGGGGAGGCAATCAGCCCCAGCATTTT. The chain combines TRBV4-1 with TRBJ1-5, with TRBD1 identical over 8 bases. V lost 4 bases to trimming and J lost 2 bases; unmatched junction nucleotides: 4. The CDR3 consists of 15 residues. Germline assignment: CDR1 MGHRA and CDR2 YSYEKL.

The chain couples TRBV9 to TRBJ1-4; 7 bases are a match to TRBD1. V lost 4 bases, J lost 7 bases, and 10 bases stayed unmatched. CDR1 and CDR2 (germline): SGDLS, YYNGEE. The CDR3 runs to 15 residues. The CDR3 coding sequence is TGTGCCAGCAGCCATTCCGACAGGGATGGTGAAAAACTGTTTTTT. The encoded protein is CASSHSDRDGEKLFF. The variable domain in full, completed from reference TRBV9 and TRBJ1-4, reads DSGVTQTPKHLITATGQRVTLRCSPRSGDLSVYWYQQSLDQGLQFLIQYYNGEERAKGNILERFSAQQFPDLHSELNLSSLELGDSALYFCASSHSDRDGEKLFFGSGTQLSVL.

The CDR3 region has the DNA TGCGCCAGCAGCGCGGGCCTCCGGGACAGGGTAATCCAAGAGACCCAGTACTTC. It specifies CASSAGLRDRVIQETQYF. The chain employs TRBV5-1 and TRBJ2-5, with 9 bases identical to TRBD1. The CDR3 length is 18 residues. Looked up from germline, CDR1 is SGHRS and CDR2 is YFSETQ. J gave up 1 base and V 4 bases, and 14 bases lay outside the gene matches. Full variable domain (rest looked up from reference TRBV5-1 and TRBJ2-5): KAGVTQTPRYLIKTRGQQVTLSCSPISGHRSVSWYQQTPGQGLQFLFEYFSETQRNKGNFPGRFSGRQFSNSRSEMNVSTLELGDSALYLCASSAGLRDRVIQETQYFGPGTRLLVL.

Details on this clone: The sample carries other DNA sequences with the same CDR3. The genes are TRBV5-1 and TRBJ2-7, with TRBD1 identical over 9 bases. V dropped 3 bases and J dropped 3; count of bases not matched to a gene: 4. From germline, CDR1 is SGHRS and CDR2 YFSETQ. The CDR3 is 14 residues long. This chain's CDR3 is CASSSGTGSYEQYF. CDR3 DNA: TGCGCCAGCAGCTCCGGGACAGGGAGCTACGAGCAGTACTTC. Based on the CDR3 plus reference TRBV5-1 and TRBJ2-7, the full variable domain is KAGVTQTPRYLIKTRGQQVTLSCSPISGHRSVSWYQQTPGQGLQFLFEYFSETQRNKGNFPGRFSGRQFSNSRSEMNVSTLELGDSALYLCASSSGTGSYEQYFGPGTRLTVT.

This chain joins TRBV5-4 and TRBJ2-2, with 14 bases fitting TRBD2. This CDR3 spans 15 amino acids. J was trimmed by 4 bases and V by 9 bases; bases with no gene match: 5. Germline assignment: CDR1 SGHNT and CDR2 YYREEE (reference sequence). CDR3 bases: TGTGCCACCGGGACTAGCGGGGGCATCACCGGGGAGCTGTTTTTT. This encodes CATGTSGGITGELFF.

This clone has a handful of counts. The V and J genes are TRBV4-3 and TRBJ2-5; tentatively, D is TRBD1 (6 bases). The CDR3 contains 17 residues. The V end was cut by 0 bases, the J end by 2 bases, with 16 bases between. CDR1 is LGHNA and CDR2 is YSLEER in the germline V gene. The CDR3: CASSQDLYRADQETQYF. The CDR3 bases are TGCGCCAGCAGCCAAGATCTCTACAGGGCGGATCAAGAGACCCAGTACTTC.

The rearrangement uses TRBV6-5 and TRBJ2-5; 8 bases are a match to TRBD2. The CDR3 has 15 residues. Germline CDR1 and CDR2: MNHEY and SVGAGI. V lost 3 bases to trimming and J lost 4 bases; unmatched junction nucleotides: 7. CDR3 residues: CASSYWRGATETQYF. CDR3 nucleotide sequence: TGTGCCAGCAGTTATTGGCGGGGGGCCACAGAGACCCAGTACTTC.

Only a few counts were recorded for this clone. J is TRBJ1-1 and V is TRBV5-4; unclear D gene. Trimming cost V 4 bases and J 5 bases, with 15 bases left between them. This CDR3 is built from 14 residues. Germline loops: CDR1 SGHNT, CDR2 YYREEE (reference sequence). In DNA, the CDR3 is TGTGCCAGCAGCCTAGCAGGTCCCACGACTGAAGCTTTCTTT. It translates to CASSLAGPTTEAFF.

This chain uses TRBV4-2 with TRBJ2-6; the match to TRBD2 covers 16 bases. Per the germline V gene, CDR1 is LGHNA and CDR2 is YNFKEQ. V shed 1 base, J shed 1 base, and the junction held 1 base outside the gene matches. The CDR3 sequence is 19 residues long. Here the CDR3 DNA reads TGTGCCAGCAGCCAAGTGGGACTAGCGGGGGGGTCTGGGGCCAACGTCCTGACTTTC. Amino acids: CASSQVGLAGGSGANVLTF.

The V gene is TRBV4-2, the J gene TRBJ1-2, with D perhaps TRBD1 (5 bases). Per the germline V gene, CDR1 is LGHNA and CDR2 is YNFKEQ. Between the trimmed V and J ends, which lost 3 bases and 4 bases, there was a span of 12 bases. The CDR3 spans 14 residues. CDR3 nucleotide sequence: TGTGCCAGCAGCCACGAGACAGATACCTATGGCTACACCTTC. It yields the protein CASSHETDTYGYTF.

The rearrangement uses TRBV4-1 and TRBJ2-2; unclear D gene. Germline-derived CDR1 and CDR2 are MGHRA and YSYEKL. This CDR3 has 13 residues. V gave up 7 bases and J gave up 2 bases, with 8 bases separating them. The CDR3 DNA follows: TGCGCCAGCATAGAGGCTAACACCGGGGAGCTGTTTTTT. Amino acids: CASIEANTGELFF.

The chain employs TRBV5-1 and TRBJ2-5, with a weak D call TRBD1 (6 bases). Germline V gives CDR1 SGHRS, CDR2 YFSETQ. Trimming took 4 bases from V and 2 from J, leaving 15 bases between them. This CDR3 is 15 amino acids long. The CDR3 coding sequence is TGCGCCAGCAGCGACGTCACAGGGTCACAAGAGACCCAGTACTTC. Translated: CASSDVTGSQETQYF.

The V call is TRBV2, the J call TRBJ2-7, with TRBD2 matching over 11 bases. Losses at the gene ends were 2 bases for V and 7 bases for J; bases not matched to a gene: 7. This CDR3 is built from 15 residues. Germline CDR1 and CDR2: SNHLY and FYNNEI. The CDR3 nucleotides read TGTGCCAGCAGTGAACGCCTAGCGGGGGGTGGTGAGCAGTACTTC. This codes for CASSERLAGGGEQYF.

The V gene is TRBV30, the J gene TRBJ1-3, with TRBD1 identical over 7 bases. The CDR3 runs 16 residues. Germline CDR1 is GTSNPN and CDR2 is SVGIG (reference sequence). V was pared by 2 bases and J by 0 bases, with 7 bases of the junction left unmatched. The CDR3 protein is CAWSPPDRDSGNTIYF. CDR3 bases: TGTGCCTGGAGTCCCCCCGACAGGGACTCTGGAAACACCATATATTTT.

V and J are TRBV10-3 and TRBJ2-7, with D possibly matching TRBD2 (5 bases). Germline V gene lookup returns CDR1 ENHRY and CDR2 SYGVKD. V lost 3 bases, J lost 0 bases, and 15 bases lay in between. The CDR3 contains 16 residues. The CDR3: CAISDPGGSGSYEQYF. In DNA form, the CDR3 reads TGTGCCATCAGTGACCCGGGTGGGAGTGGCTCCTACGAGCAGTACTTC.